Below are 7 T cell receptor beta chains sequenced from a single sample in a study of blood T cell repertoires in COVID-19. TCRdb's table, derived via immunoSEQ multiplex PCR, lists solely in-frame clones and lacks some. Altogether some 300,000 clones are present, about 90% being singletons, with the ten largest covering roughly 2.9%. Sequenced sample: PBMCs or T cells enriched from blood (not recorded which). All receptors derive from a woman aged 45-59 years who had been exposed to COVID-19.

The rearrangement uses TRBV5-4 and TRBJ1-1; D gene ambiguous. The CDR3 totals 14 residues. The germline gives CDR1 SGHNT, CDR2 YYREEE (reference sequence). Trimming stripped 0 bases from V and 1 base from J, with 7 bases between. CDR3 bases: TGTGCCAGCAGCTTGGACTACGGGAACACTGAAGCTTTCTTT. Translation gives CASSLDYGNTEAFF.

The chain employs TRBV7-2 and TRBJ2-5, with 10 positions matching TRBD2. J was trimmed by 2 bases and V by 0 bases; bases with no gene match: 3. CDR1 SGHTA and CDR2 FQGNSA come from the germline V gene. The length of the CDR3 is 16 residues. The CDR3 loop reads CASSLASSGRQETQYF. The CDR3 coding sequence is TGTGCCAGCAGCTTAGCGTCTAGCGGGAGACAAGAGACCCAGTACTTC.

The chain employs TRBV7-6 and TRBJ2-2; D possibly corresponds to TRBD1 (5 bases). Trimming shortened V by 0 bases and J by 6 bases, and 17 bases separated the two germline ends. Germline V gene lookup returns CDR1 SGHVS and CDR2 FNYEAQ. The length of the CDR3 is 17 residues. The CDR3 bases are TGTGCCAGCAGCTTAGCGAAGTCAGGGTCGTTCTCCGGGGAGCTGTTTTTT. Protein sequence: CASSLAKSGSFSGELFF.

The rearrangement joins TRBV7-8 to TRBJ1-1; a weak D match, TRBD1 (6 bases). CDR3 length: 15 amino acids. Trimming took off 7 bases at V and 6 bases at J, with 21 bases between the two ends. CDR1 and CDR2 from the germline V gene are SGHVS and FQNEAQ. CDR3 amino acids: CASTRGGGQKSEAFF. The CDR3 DNA reads TGTGCCAGCACTCGGGGCGGGGGGCAGAAGTCTGAAGCTTTCTTT.

The chain couples TRBV5-1 to TRBJ2-3, with a tentative D call TRBD1 (6 bases). CDR3 length equals 14 residues. The V end lost 0 bases, the J end lost 5 bases, and 10 bases lay between the germline ends. Germline V gene sequence: CDR1 SGHRS, CDR2 YFSETQ. The CDR3 loop reads CASSLGDTRDTQYF. CDR3 bases: TGCGCCAGCAGCTTGGGGGACACAAGAGATACGCAGTATTTT. The entire variable domain, with the rest obtained from reference TRBV5-1 and TRBJ2-3, is as follows: KAGVTQTPRYLIKTRGQQVTLSCSPISGHRSVSWYQQTPGQGLQFLFEYFSETQRNKGNFPGRFSGRQFSNSRSEMNVSTLELGDSALYLCASSLGDTRDTQYFGPGTRLTVL.

The chain uses TRBV5-1 and TRBJ2-3; 8 bases align to TRBD2. The CDR3 consists of 15 residues. The V and J ends lost 0 bases and 1 base, in that order; junction bases with no gene match: 1. Germline-derived CDR1 and CDR2 are SGHRS and YFSETQ. The CDR3 sequence: CASSLETSGTDTQYF. Written as DNA, the CDR3 is TGCGCCAGCAGCTTGGAGACTAGCGGCACAGATACGCAGTATTTT.

This clone was seen a handful of times. The chain combines TRBV7-9 with TRBJ2-7; D call uncertain. This CDR3 has 12 amino acids. CDR1 and CDR2 from the germline V gene are SEHNR and FQNEAQ (reference sequence). The V and J ends lost 5 bases and 6 bases respectively, with 11 bases between them. The CDR3 loop is CASSLQDPEQYF. For the CDR3, the DNA is TGTGCCAGCAGCCTGCAGGATCCCGAGCAGTACTTC.